Reported below is one T cell receptor beta chain. This clonotype has at least ten counts. The clone's antigen remains unknown. It has no much larger one-base neighbor in the sample; base qualities were not kept. Stable Graves' hyperthyroidism was defined as no progression to ophthalmopathy during 18 months of follow-up. Hyperthyroidism patients were newly diagnosed, had a disease duration of under 2 months, and were aged 18 to 65 years. The study excluded patients with uncontrolled infections, other autoimmune diseases, pregnancy or lactation. Diagnoses were established on the basis of clinical symptoms, serum thyroxine and TRAb, thyroid ultrasound, and orbital computed tomography. PBMCs were isolated from 7.5 to 10 ml of fresh peripheral blood by Ficoll-Paque density gradient centrifugation. Trizol reagent was used to extract total RNA, and RNA quality was then checked on an Agilent 2100 Bioanalyzer.

V is clipped by 0 bases and J by 4 bases, and the sequence between their germline boundaries is 8 bases long. The CDR3 starts with the cysteine, ends with the phenylalanine, and has 14 residues. The entry retains the CDR3 DNA only, 42 bases that are in frame from base 1. Based on the germline V gene (reference sequence), the CDR1 and CDR2 sequences are PRHDT and FYEKMQ. This entry is derived from a study of T cells in Graves' hyperthyroidism and ophthalmopathy (dated by TCRdb to about 2019). Turning to the overall study: Peripheral blood was collected at initial diagnosis, before any treatment. To identify TCR V-J signatures that set the groups apart, the researchers used a discovery cohort of 100 or so patients, made up of roughly 45 with Graves' ophthalmopathy and 57 with stable Graves' hyperthyroidism. Whether ophthalmopathy could be predicted prospectively was tested in an independent validation cohort made up of 18 to 20 hyperthyroidism patients plus 17 patients who later progressed to ophthalmopathy. For training and testing, the 110 or so patients in the discovery cohort were randomly divided in a 7:3 ratio. The study also compared thyroid tissue and blood T-cell repertoires from over 5 Graves' hyperthyroidism patients. Following sampling, methimazole starting at 30 mg daily was given to hyperthyroidism patients, and high-dose intravenous methylprednisolone was given to ophthalmopathy patients. The paper reports TCR Vbeta CDR3 sequencing of roughly 140 peripheral blood samples: some 41 ophthalmopathy, roughly 80 hyperthyroidism and 17 progressor patients.

TCR beta CDR3 regions were amplified from RNA transcripts. The TCR CDR3 was subjected to a first round of RT-PCR using the HTBI primer set and the Qiagen OneStep RT-PCR kit. A second multiplex PCR round built the libraries, followed by size selection and purification. Libraries were sequenced paired-end with 100 bp reads on an Illumina HiSeq2000. Per the authors' processing: SOAPnuke was used to process the raw data, with reads discarded if the reads contained adapters or uncalled bases, had a mean Phred below 15, or lacked an exact constant-primer or identifier match. High-quality paired reads were merged with COPE v1.2.5, and unique nucleotide sequences were defined as clonotypes. Clonotypes were aligned to IMGT TRBV, TRBD and TRBJ reference segments using MiTCR v1.1. Only V-J combinations with frequency above 0.0001, covering approximately 99% of repertoires, were analysed. The TCS score was defined as F50 (clonal expansion) divided by E x V (chaos), with BLOSUM62-based TCRdist calculated between CDR3 peptides within each V-J. Welch's t-statistics and random forest reduced 500 to 650 V-J features to 13, which were used in a naive Bayes classifier (R e1071). TCRdb's own reprocessing of the public reads used fastp at Q25 and MiXCR and kept productive beta chains. CDR3 protein duplicates are merged, each entry listing the most common genes and DNA. These V and J calls are TCRdb output, not the study's own analysis. In all, the sample holds 600,000 to 900,000 distinct CDR3 sequences, and about 17% of those were seen once. The top ten constitute approximately 8.4% of the sample.

The research as a whole found: No statistical method was used to fix the sample size in advance, and group allocation was not hidden from the investigators. Most expanded thyroid clonotypes (frequency above 0.001) were also detected in blood, suggesting blood repertoires may reflect thyroid immune responses. A 13 V-J signature model separated ophthalmopathy from stable hyperthyroidism, with 87.88% sensitivity and approximately 81% specificity in cross-validation and 80%/75% in testing. In validation, progression to ophthalmopathy was predicted by the model with 65% to 71% sensitivity and 72% to 80% specificity, a median of around 6.5 months before onset.

This receptor was taken from a man aged 18 to 35 with Graves' hyperthyroidism. The chain was built from TRBV13 and TRBJ2-3; perhaps TRBD1 is the D gene, with 5 bases matching. The sequenced sample was blood. The sequence in DNA is TGTGCCAGCAGCTTAGGAGGGGTTGCAGATACGCAGTATTTT. The translation is CASSLGGVADTQYF. Reference TRBV13 and TRBJ2-3 genes cover what lies past the CDR3, so the full variable domain is AAGVIQSPRHLIKEKRETATLKCYPIPRHDTVYWYQQGPGQDPQFLISFYEKMQSDKGSIPDRFSAQQFSDYHSELNMSSLELGDSALYFCASSLGGVADTQYFGPGTRLTVL.